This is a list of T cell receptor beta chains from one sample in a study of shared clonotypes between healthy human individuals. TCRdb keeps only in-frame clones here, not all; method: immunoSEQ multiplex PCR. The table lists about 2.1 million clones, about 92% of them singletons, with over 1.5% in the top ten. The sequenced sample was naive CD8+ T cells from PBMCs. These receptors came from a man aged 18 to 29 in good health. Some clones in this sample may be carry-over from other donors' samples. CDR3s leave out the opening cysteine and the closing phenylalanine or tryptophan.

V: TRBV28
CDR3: ASSLSLWGTGNTIY

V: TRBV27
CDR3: ASSFGGRYEQY

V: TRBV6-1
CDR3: ATRLSWGTGELF

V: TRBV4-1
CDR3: ASSQGKGAQDTEAF

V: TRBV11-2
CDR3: ASSVQRSSYNEQF

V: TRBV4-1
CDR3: ASSPSPGQGATEAF

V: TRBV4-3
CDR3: ASSQDRQGLETQY

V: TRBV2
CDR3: ASSEVSSYNSPLH

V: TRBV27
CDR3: ASSGDRAPLGRNEQF

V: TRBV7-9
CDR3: ASSFNLRTEAF

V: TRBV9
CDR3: ASSVGGASGSPLH

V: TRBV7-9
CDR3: ASSPTGTVYEQY

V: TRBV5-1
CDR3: ASSLIMGVKYYEQY

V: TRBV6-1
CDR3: ASSEANTYEQY

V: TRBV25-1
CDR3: ASSDQYRGETQY

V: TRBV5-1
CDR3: ASSLALAGLKADTQY

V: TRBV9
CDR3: ASSLGFRVEETQY

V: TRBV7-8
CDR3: ASSSTVNSNQPQH

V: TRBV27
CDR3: ASSLYPGENTGELF

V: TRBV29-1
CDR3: SVLINYEQY

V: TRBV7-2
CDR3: ASSEGLNSYEQY

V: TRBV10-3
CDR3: AISEDRAGGTYEQY

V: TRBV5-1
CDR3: ASSAGSMNTEAF

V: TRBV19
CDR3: ASGGALGTGPNYGYT

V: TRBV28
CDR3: ASSLLIRDRNEQY

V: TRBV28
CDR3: ASSFGLNTEAF

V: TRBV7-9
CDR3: ASSLRATSGGYNEQF

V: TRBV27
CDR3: ASSPIITGELF

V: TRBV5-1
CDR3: ASSLHGGASDTEAF

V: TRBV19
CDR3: ASSIMGTSGFNEQF

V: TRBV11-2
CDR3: ASSFGAVYEQY

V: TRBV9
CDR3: ASSVGLANEQF

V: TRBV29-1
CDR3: SGLEQETQY

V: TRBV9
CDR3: ASKSGNEQF

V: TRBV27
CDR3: ASSLDRGTEAF

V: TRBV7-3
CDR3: ASSLTGDRETQY

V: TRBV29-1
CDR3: SVGGQDRGRLGEQF